The clone carrying this T cell receptor beta chain was picked up many times. The V segment lost 4 bases and the J segment 4 bases; nucleotides outside the gene matches: 7. This CDR3 has 14 amino acids. CDR1 is SGHNT, CDR2 YYREEE, per germline (reference sequence). For each subset, genomic DNA was distributed in equal portions over several immunoSEQ plates. Repertoires were generated with immunoSEQ multiplex PCR, while TCRdb's copy carries only in-frame clones and drops some. The repertoire holds around 120,000 clones, with 67% as singletons. These data are taken from a study of shared clonotypes between healthy human individuals.

This TCR was recovered from a woman aged 25 to 39 in good health. The chain recombines TRBV5-4 with TRBJ1-2, with 7 positions matching TRBD1. The sequenced sample was memory CD8+ T cells sorted from blood. The subset denotes: CD45RO+ cells pooled with CCR7-negative TemRA cells. The chain's CDR3 is CASSQDRSGYGYTF. CDR3 DNA: TGTGCCAGCAGCCAGGACAGGAGCGGCTATGGCTACACCTTC.